This TCR beta chain was captured by sequencing in a study of esophageal squamous cell carcinoma under preoperative chemotherapy. TCRdb re-derived calls from the PCR reads in MiXCR, one entry per CDR3 protein. The table has some 18,000 distinct CDR3 sequences, around 45% seen once. The time point: after preoperative PTX-NDP chemotherapy. Specimen collection occurred from a patient given preoperative chemotherapy. The TCR comes from a human donor with esophageal squamous cell carcinoma. The donor label of this sample is uncertain.

CDR3 amino acids: CASSSGTGLAYF. In nucleotides, the CDR3 is TGTGCCAGCAGCTCCGGAACGGGACTAGCGTACTTC. The chain carries TRBV11-2 and TRBJ2-5; TRBD2 agrees at 9 bases. Losses at the gene ends were 4 bases for V and 13 bases for J; bases not matched to a gene: 7. The length of the CDR3 is 12 residues. Germline CDR1 and CDR2: SGHAT and FQNNGV.